This T cell receptor beta chain was identified in a study of shared clonotypes between healthy human individuals. Generated by immunoSEQ multiplex PCR, the TCRdb table keeps only in-frame clones and is missing some. The sample has 2 million to 2.5 million clones; approximately 95% are singletons. The CDR3 has 14 residues. Germline CDR1 SGHRS, CDR2 YFSETQ. V shed 1 base, J shed 10 bases, and the junction held 6 bases outside the gene matches. This TCR came from a man aged 18-30 years in good health. Some clones in this sample may be carry-over from other donors' samples. This chain uses TRBV5-1 with TRBJ2-1, with 9 bases aligning to TRBD1. The sequenced sample consisted of naive CD4+ T cells from PBMCs. Subset: CD45RA+ positively selected. CDR3 amino acids: CASSLTGGAKEQFF. In nucleotides, the CDR3 is TGCGCCAGCAGCTTGACAGGGGGCGCGAAGGAGCAGTTCTTC.